These T cell receptor beta chains were read from a single sample in a study of T cells in pancreatic ductal adenocarcinoma. Repertoires were generated with immunoSEQ multiplex PCR, while TCRdb's copy carries only in-frame clones and drops some. The table shows roughly 100,000 clones, with roughly 95% occurring only once. The source material was PBMCs. The receptors were sampled from a human donor with pancreatic ductal adenocarcinoma. Each CDR3 is given with its conserved first and last residue.

j_call v_call cdr3_aa
TRBJ1-4 TRBV10-3 CAISRQATNEKLFF
TRBJ2-7 TRBV5-1 CASSLGPTYEQYF
TRBJ1-2 TRBV5-1 CASSLATGPRDGYTF
TRBJ2-7 TRBV11-2 CASNNGAEQYF
TRBJ1-1 TRBV6-1 CASRTGGGGNTEAFF
TRBJ2-3 TRBV27 CASRSSVSTDTQYF
TRBJ2-1 TRBV14 CASSQFSGRSNGQFF
TRBJ2-3 TRBV9 CASSVGQGPPDTQYF
TRBJ1-1 TRBV19 CATRRNTEAFF
TRBJ1-1 TRBV15 CATSRTRGTEAFF
TRBJ2-7 TRBV7-8 CASSRGQGDYEQYF
TRBJ2-1 TRBV4-3 CASSQDLTSGAGDEQFF
TRBJ2-1 TRBV7-9 CASRPGEAIYNEQFF
TRBJ1-2 TRBV10-3 CAIRNRAIQGNGYTF
TRBJ2-5 TRBV29-1 CSVGAPKETQYF
TRBJ2-3 TRBV5-1 CASSHASPTDTQYF
TRBJ2-3 TRBV9 CASSVGTGVGTDTQYF
TRBJ2-7 TRBV9 CASSVDPGAGYEQYF
TRBJ2-1 TRBV6-4 CASSGVGLAGAGEQFF
TRBJ1-1 TRBV28 CASRALTGGFPEAFF
. TRBV29-1 CSALVALAKPSYEQYF
TRBJ2-7 TRBV28 CASTSLGQGYEQYF
TRBJ1-4 TRBV7-9 CASSSQGLANEKLFF
TRBJ2-5 TRBV2 CASSPGPSRGQETQYF
TRBJ2-3 TRBV19 CASILHTQYF
TRBJ1-4 TRBV5-1 CASRGPNEKLFF
TRBJ1-6 TRBV2 CASMMDRAGYSPLHF
TRBJ2-5 TRBV11-2 CASSASRETQYF
TRBJ1-1 TRBV29-1 CSVEENSGSEAFF
TRBJ2-7 TRBV30 CAWSSGTSAVYEQYF
TRBJ2-3 TRBV5-6 CASSHGLDRTADTQYF
TRBJ2-6 TRBV5-6 CASSLGPGANVLTF
TRBJ2-5 TRBV10-1 CASSRLAGTEETQYF
TRBJ2-1 TRBV2 CASRGTSGYNEQFF
TRBJ2-3 TRBV7-3 CASSPRLAASTDTQYF
TRBJ2-1 TRBV19 CASSISGTSGRYNEQFF
TRBJ2-7 TRBV7-2 CASSLAARTDHYEQYF
TRBJ2-2 TRBV18 CASSPFSGNSRDTGELFF
TRBJ2-3 TRBV10-2 CASSDGAAGGDTQYF
TRBJ2-1 TRBV7-2 CASSLGGGVYNEQFF
TRBJ2-2 TRBV10-1 CASSAREPGDTGELFF
TRBJ1-5 TRBV23-1 CASSQSRRTGPGGNQPQHF
TRBJ1-5 TRBV30 CAWSPQGDQPQHF
TRBJ1-1 TRBV5-1 CASSAGTANTEAFF
TRBJ2-5 TRBV11-1 CASSLNSGNQETQYF
TRBJ2-1 TRBV7-9 CASSFSPGGQFF
TRBJ2-7 TRBV25-1 CASSEPGGTYEQYF
TRBJ1-4 TRBV2 CASSRPGQEGPEKLFF
TRBJ2-5 TRBV5-6 CASNSIQETQYF
TRBJ2-5 TRBV10-3 CAISEPQQGAETQYF
TRBJ2-1 TRBV5-1 CASSLGGTGRDEQFF
TRBJ2-7 TRBV7-2 CASSLSPAGNSYEQYF